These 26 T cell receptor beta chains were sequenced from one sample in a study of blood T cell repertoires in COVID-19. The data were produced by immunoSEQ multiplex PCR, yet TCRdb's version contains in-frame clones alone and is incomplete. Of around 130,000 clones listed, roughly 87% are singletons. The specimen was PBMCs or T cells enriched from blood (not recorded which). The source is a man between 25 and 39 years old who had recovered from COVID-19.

CDR3 nucleotide sequence: TGTGCCAGCAGTTTAGGGACGGGGAGGACTGCCTATGGCTACACCTTC. Protein product: CASSLGTGRTAYGYTF. This chain links TRBV28 with TRBJ1-2, with a tentative D call TRBD1 (5 bases). V was clipped by 2 bases and J by 4 bases, with 17 bases between them. This CDR3 comprises 16 residues. The germline V gene has CDR1 MDHEN and CDR2 SYDVKM.

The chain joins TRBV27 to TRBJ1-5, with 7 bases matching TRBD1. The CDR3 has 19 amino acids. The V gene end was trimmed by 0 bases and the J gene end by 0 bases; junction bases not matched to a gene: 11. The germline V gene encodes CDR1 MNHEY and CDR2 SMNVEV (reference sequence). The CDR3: CASSLSPGQYGYSNQPQHF. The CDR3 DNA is TGTGCCAGCAGTTTATCTCCGGGACAGTACGGCTATAGCAATCAGCCCCAGCATTTT.

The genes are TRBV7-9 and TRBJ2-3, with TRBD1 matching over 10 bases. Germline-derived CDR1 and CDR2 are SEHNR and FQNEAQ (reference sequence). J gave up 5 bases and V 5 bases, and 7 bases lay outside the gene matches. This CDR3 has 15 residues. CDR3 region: CASSPEGQGLDTQYF. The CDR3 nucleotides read TGTGCCAGCAGCCCCGAGGGACAGGGGCTAGATACGCAGTATTTT.

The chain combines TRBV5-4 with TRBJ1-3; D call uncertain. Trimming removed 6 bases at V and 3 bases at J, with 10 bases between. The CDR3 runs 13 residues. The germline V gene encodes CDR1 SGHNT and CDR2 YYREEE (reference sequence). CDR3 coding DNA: TGTGCCAGCACCGATGTCGGTGGAAACACCATATATTTT. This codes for CASTDVGGNTIYF.

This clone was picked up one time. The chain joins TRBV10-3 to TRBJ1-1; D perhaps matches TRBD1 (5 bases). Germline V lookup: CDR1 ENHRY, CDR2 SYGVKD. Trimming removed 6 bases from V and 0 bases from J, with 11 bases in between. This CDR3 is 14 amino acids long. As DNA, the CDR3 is TGTGCCATCAGGTCCAGGGAATTGAACACTGAAGCTTTCTTT. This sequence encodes CAIRSRELNTEAFF.

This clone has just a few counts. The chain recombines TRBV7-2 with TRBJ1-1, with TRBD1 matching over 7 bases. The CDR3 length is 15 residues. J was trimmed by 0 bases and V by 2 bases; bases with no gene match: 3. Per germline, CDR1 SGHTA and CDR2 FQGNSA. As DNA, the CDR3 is TGTGCCAGCAGCTTACGACAGGGAATGAACACTGAAGCTTTCTTT. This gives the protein CASSLRQGMNTEAFF.

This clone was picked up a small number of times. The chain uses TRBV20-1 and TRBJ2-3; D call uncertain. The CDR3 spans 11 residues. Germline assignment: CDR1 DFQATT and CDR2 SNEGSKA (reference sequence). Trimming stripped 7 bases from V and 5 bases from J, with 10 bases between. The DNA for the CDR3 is TGCAGTGGTTGGGCTATAGATACGCAGTATTTT. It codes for CSGWAIDTQYF.

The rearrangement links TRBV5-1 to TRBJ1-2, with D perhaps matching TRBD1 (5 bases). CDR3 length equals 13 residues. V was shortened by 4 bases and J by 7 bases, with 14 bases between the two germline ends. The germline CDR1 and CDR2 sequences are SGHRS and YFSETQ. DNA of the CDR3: TGCGCCAGCAGCCTGAAAGACAGCTCTGGCTACACCTTC. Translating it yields CASSLKDSSGYTF.

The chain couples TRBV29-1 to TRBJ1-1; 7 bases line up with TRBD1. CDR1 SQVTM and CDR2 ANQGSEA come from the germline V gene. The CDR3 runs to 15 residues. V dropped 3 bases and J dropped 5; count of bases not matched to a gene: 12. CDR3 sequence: CSVEGRQGGRTEAFF. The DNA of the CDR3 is TGCAGCGTTGAGGGTCGGCAGGGGGGTCGGACTGAAGCTTTCTTT.

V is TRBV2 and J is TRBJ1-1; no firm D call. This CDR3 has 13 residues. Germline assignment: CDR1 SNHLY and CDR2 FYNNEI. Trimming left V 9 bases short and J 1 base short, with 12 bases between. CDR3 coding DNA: TGTGCCAGGGGTACAGAACAGAACACTGAAGCTTTCTTT. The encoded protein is CARGTEQNTEAFF.

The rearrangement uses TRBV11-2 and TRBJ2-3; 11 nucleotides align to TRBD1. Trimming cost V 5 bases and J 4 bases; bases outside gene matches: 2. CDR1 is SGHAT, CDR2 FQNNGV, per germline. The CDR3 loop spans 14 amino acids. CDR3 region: CASSLDRGPDTQYF. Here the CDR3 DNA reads TGTGCCAGCAGCCTGGACAGGGGGCCAGATACGCAGTATTTT.

This CDR3 reads CASSDQVPGSEKLFF. In nucleotides, the CDR3 is TGTGCCAGCAGTGACCAGGTGCCGGGGAGTGAAAAACTGTTTTTT. The chain uses TRBV6-1 and TRBJ1-4, with D uncertain. V was shortened by 3 bases and J by 7 bases, with 15 bases between the two germline ends. Germline CDR1 MNHNS, CDR2 SASEGT. The CDR3 length is 15 residues.

CDR3 loop: CASSTTSAGETQYF. The CDR3 region has the DNA TGTGCCAGTAGTACTACTAGCGCCGGAGAGACCCAGTACTTC. V gene TRBV19 combines with J gene TRBJ2-5; 7 nucleotides match TRBD2. The CDR3 runs to 14 residues. The germline gives CDR1 LNHDA, CDR2 SQIVND (reference sequence). With V trimmed by 4 bases and J by 4 bases, 6 bases remained unmatched.

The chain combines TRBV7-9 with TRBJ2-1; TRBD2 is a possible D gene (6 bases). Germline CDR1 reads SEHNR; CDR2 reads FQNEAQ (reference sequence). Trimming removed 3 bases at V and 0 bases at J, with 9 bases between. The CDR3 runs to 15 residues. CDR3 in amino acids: CASSFGTHSYNEQFF. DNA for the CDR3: TGTGCCAGCAGCTTCGGGACTCACTCCTACAATGAGCAGTTCTTC. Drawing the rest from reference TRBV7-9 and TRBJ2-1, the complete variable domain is DTGVSQNPRHKITKRGQNVTFRCDPISEHNRLYWYRQTLGQGPEFLTYFQNEAQLEKSRLLSDRFSAERPKGSFSTLEIQRTEQGDSAMYLCASSFGTHSYNEQFFGPGTRLTVL.

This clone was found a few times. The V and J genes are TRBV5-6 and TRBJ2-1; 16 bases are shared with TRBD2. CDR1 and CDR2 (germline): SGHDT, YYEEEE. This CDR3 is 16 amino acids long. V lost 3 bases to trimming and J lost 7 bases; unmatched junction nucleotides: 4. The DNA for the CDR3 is TGTGCCAGCAGCTCGGGACTAGCGGGAGGGCTTAATGAGCAGTTCTTC. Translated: CASSSGLAGGLNEQFF.

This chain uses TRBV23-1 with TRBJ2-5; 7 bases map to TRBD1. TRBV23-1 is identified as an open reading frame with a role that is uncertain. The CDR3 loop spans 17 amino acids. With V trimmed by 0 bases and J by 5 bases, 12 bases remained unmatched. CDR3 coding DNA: TGCGCCAGCAGTCAATCGCGAGGACAGGTTTTTTTGGAGACCCAGTACTTC. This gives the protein CASSQSRGQVFLETQYF.

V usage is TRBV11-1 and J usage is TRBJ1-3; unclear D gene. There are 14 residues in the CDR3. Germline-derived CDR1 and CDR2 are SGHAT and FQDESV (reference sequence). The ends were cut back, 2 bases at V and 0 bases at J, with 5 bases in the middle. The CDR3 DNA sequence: TGTGCCAGCAGCTTATCAGACTCTGGAAACACCATATATTTT. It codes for CASSLSDSGNTIYF.

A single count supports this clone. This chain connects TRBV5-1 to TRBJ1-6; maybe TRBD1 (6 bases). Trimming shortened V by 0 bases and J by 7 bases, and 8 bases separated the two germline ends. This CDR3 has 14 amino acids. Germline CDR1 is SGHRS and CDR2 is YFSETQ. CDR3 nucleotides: TGCGCCAGCAGCTTGGCTGGACAGAATTCACCCCTCCACTTT. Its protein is CASSLAGQNSPLHF.

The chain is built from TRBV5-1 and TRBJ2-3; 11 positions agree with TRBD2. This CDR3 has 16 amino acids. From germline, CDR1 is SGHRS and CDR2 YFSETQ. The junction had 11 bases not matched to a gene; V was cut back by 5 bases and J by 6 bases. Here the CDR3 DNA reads TGCGCCAGCAGACAGGGACTAGCGGCAGCAACGGATACGCAGTATTTT. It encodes CASRQGLAAATDTQYF.

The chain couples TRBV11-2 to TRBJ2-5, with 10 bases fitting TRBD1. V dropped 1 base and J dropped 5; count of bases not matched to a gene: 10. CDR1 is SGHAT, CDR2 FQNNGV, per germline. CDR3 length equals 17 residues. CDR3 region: CASSLGVRQGAAETQYF. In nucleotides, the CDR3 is TGTGCCAGCAGCTTAGGGGTGAGACAGGGGGCAGCGGAGACCCAGTACTTC.

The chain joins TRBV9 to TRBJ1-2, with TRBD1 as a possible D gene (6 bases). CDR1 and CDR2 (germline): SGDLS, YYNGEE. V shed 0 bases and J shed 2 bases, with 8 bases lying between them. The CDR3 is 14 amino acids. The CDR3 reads CASSVADRNYGYTF. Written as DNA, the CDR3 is TGTGCCAGCAGCGTAGCGGACAGAAACTATGGCTACACCTTC.

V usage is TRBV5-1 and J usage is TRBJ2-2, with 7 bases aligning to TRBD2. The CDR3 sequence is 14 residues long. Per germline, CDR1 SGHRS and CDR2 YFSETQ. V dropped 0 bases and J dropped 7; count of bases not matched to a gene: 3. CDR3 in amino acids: CASSLARGVGELFF. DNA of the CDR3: TGCGCCAGCAGCTTGGCTCGGGGGGTCGGGGAGCTGTTTTTT.

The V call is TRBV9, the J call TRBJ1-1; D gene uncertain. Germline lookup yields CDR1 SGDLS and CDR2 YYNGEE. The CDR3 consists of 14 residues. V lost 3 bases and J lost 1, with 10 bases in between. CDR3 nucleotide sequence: TGTGCCAGCAGCGGAGGACTGGCGAACACTGAAGCTTTCTTT. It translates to CASSGGLANTEAFF.

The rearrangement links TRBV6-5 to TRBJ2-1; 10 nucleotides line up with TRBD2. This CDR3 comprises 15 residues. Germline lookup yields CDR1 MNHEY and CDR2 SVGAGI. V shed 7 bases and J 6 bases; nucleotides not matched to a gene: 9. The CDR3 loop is CASIPTSGAPNEQFF. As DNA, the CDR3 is TGTGCCAGCATCCCTACTAGCGGGGCTCCCAATGAGCAGTTCTTC.

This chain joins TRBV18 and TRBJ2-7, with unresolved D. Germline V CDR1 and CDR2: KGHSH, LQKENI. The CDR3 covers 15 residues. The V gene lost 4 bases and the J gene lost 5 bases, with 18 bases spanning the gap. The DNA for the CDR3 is TGTGCCAGCTCACTATCCGGGTCCAGTCGGAACGAGCAGTACTTC. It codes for CASSLSGSSRNEQYF. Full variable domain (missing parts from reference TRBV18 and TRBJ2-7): NAGVMQNPRHLVRRRGQEARLRCSPMKGHSHVYWYRQLPEEGLKFMVYLQKENIIDESGMPKERFSAEFPKEGPSILRIQQVVRGDSAAYFCASSLSGSSRNEQYFGPGTRLTVT.

In DNA, the CDR3 is TGCGCCAGCAGCTTGGCCAGGGGCCTAGAGAACACTGAAGCTTTCTTT. This encodes CASSLARGLENTEAFF. The chain employs TRBV5-1 and TRBJ1-1; D is possibly TRBD1 (6 bases). CDR1 and CDR2 from the germline V gene are SGHRS and YFSETQ. This CDR3 has 16 amino acids. V was trimmed by 0 bases and J by 1 base, leaving 13 bases between them.